This TCR beta chain was identified during a study of cytomegalovirus exposure and HLA in healthy donors. Researchers ran the PCR with 60 Vbeta and 13 Jbeta primers. Some clones are missing from TCRdb's copy, which holds only in-frame ones; the method was immunoSEQ multiplex PCR. The data hold about 120,000 clones, with roughly 65% observed a single time. Notes on this clone: Antigen unknown.

Losses at the gene ends were 4 bases for V and 1 base for J; bases not matched to a gene: 6. The length of the CDR3 is 15 residues. CDR1 and CDR2 (germline): MNHEY, SVGAGI. Study-wide points: V- and J-gene trimming of TCR beta was linked (in a later analysis) to a missense DCLRE1C variant.

Sample: PBMCs. The sequence was obtained from a middle-aged man in good health and CMV-seropositive. This chain connects TRBV6-5 to TRBJ2-7; 8 nucleotides match TRBD1. The CDR3 DNA sequence: TGTGCCAGCAGTTCCCGGACAGGGAAATCCTACGAGCAGTACTTC. Protein product: CASSSRTGKSYEQYF.